What follows are 30 T cell receptor beta chains derived from one specimen sequenced in a study of prognosis after radiotherapy for stage I lung cancer. Genomic DNA served as the source from which two-round multiplex PCR generated TCR beta CDR3 amplicons. For every TRBV and TRBJ gene, a specific primer was used in first-round PCR. TCRdb passed the multiplex PCR reads through MiXCR, listing each CDR3 protein once. Among around 51,000 distinct CDR3 sequences listed, less than 45% were seen once. The material sequenced was PBMCs, taken before or after stereotactic body radiation therapy (not recorded which). These receptors originate from a donor aged 50 or older with non-small cell lung cancer.

For this clonotype: Relative to the germline gene, one junction end is altered; a read error may explain this. The CDR3 sequence is CASSYSGASTVELFF. CDR3 nucleotides: TGTGCCAGCAGTTATTCGGGGGCGAGCACCGTGGAGCTATTTTTT. The V gene is TRBV6-5, the J gene TRBJ2-2, with D tentatively TRBD1 or TRBD2 (6 bases each). Germline V CDR1 and CDR2: MNHEY, SVGAGI. CDR3 length: 15 residues.

This clonotype was recorded many times. The chain links TRBV6-1 to TRBJ1-5, with a tentative D call TRBD1 (5 bases). CDR3 length: 13 residues. V shed 7 bases and J shed 6 bases, with 13 bases lying between them. Germline lookup yields CDR1 MNHNS and CDR2 SASEGT. CDR3: CASTRERGQPQHF. In DNA, the CDR3 is TGTGCCAGCACCAGGGAAAGGGGTCAGCCCCAGCATTTT.

This chain uses TRBV5-1 with TRBJ2-2; TRBD1 aligns across 9 bases. The V gene end was trimmed by 2 bases and the J gene end by 5 bases; junction bases not matched to a gene: 10. There are 17 residues in the CDR3. The germline CDR1 and CDR2 sequences are SGHRS and YFSETQ. The chain's CDR3 is CASSLVGQGPFTGELFF. The CDR3 bases are TGCGCCAGCAGCTTAGTCGGACAGGGGCCCTTTACCGGGGAGCTGTTTTTT.

This clonotype appeared many times. The rearrangement uses TRBV6-2 or TRBV6-3 and TRBJ2-1; 13 positions agree with TRBD2. The V gene end was trimmed by 4 bases and the J gene end by 8 bases; junction bases not matched to a gene: 11. Germline-derived CDR1 and CDR2 are MNHEY and SVGEGT. CDR3 length equals 17 residues. The DNA for the CDR3 is TGTGCCAGCAGTTCCCGCTCGACTAGCGGGAGGCCTCATGAGCAGTTCTTC. It yields the protein CASSSRSTSGRPHEQFF.

The DNA for the CDR3 is TGTGCCAGCAGCGGACTGGGGACAGGGACTGGAAACACCATATATTTT. The encoded protein is CASSGLGTGTGNTIYF. The chain couples TRBV12-3 or TRBV12-4 to TRBJ1-3; 9 nucleotides line up with TRBD1. The CDR3 is made up of 16 amino acids. Trimming cost V 6 bases and J 2 bases; bases outside gene matches: 8.

This rearrangement joins TRBV3-1 to TRBJ2-6; D call uncertain. In germline, CDR1 is LGHDT, CDR2 YNNKEL (reference sequence). Trimming cost V 4 bases and J 6 bases, with 10 bases left between them. The CDR3 length is 14 residues. The CDR3 sequence is CASSPQAVANVLTF. The CDR3 bases are TGTGCCAGCAGCCCGCAGGCTGTGGCCAACGTCCTGACTTTC.

This clonotype has ten or more counts. The chain recombines TRBV6-1 with TRBJ1-6; 9 bases are a match to TRBD1. The CDR3 has 17 residues. Per germline, CDR1 MNHNS and CDR2 SASEGT. Unmatched junction bases numbered 6, after V lost 6 bases and J lost 0 bases. CDR3 DNA: TGTGCCAGCAGCCCGGGACAGGGAAGCTCCTATAATTCACCCCTCCACTTT. The encoded protein is CASSPGQGSSYNSPLHF.

To note about this clonotype: A much larger clone lies one base from this, so it may be a read error. This chain connects TRBV12-3 or TRBV12-4 to TRBJ2-7; D gene uncertain. This CDR3 region has 11 residues. V was clipped by 6 bases and J by 3 bases, with 6 bases between them. CDR3 amino acids: CASSWDYEQYF. DNA of the CDR3: TGTGCCAGCAGCTGGGACTACGAGCAGTACTTC.

This chain connects TRBV5-1 to TRBJ1-2; TRBD1 is a possible D gene (5 bases). The CDR3 loop spans 14 amino acids. Deletions cut 4 bases from V and 2 bases from J, with 12 bases between. Germline CDR1 is SGHRS and CDR2 is YFSETQ. The CDR3 protein is CASSPRQGNYGYTF. The CDR3 nucleotides read TGCGCCAGCAGCCCCCGGCAGGGAAACTATGGCTACACCTTC.

To note about this clonotype: A much larger clone differs by one base, so this may be a read error. This CDR3 fails to terminate in the conserved phenylalanine or tryptophan, so it likely reflects a read error. The rearrangement uses TRBV27 and TRBJ1-1; D uncertain. This CDR3 contains 13 residues. Per germline, CDR1 MNHEY and CDR2 SMNVEV (reference sequence). The V gene lost 6 bases and the J gene lost 3 bases, with 11 bases spanning the gap. CDR3 protein: CASRCPDYTEAFL. In DNA, the CDR3 is TGTGCCAGCAGATGTCCCGATTACACTGAAGCTTTCCTT.

The J gene is TRBJ2-7, the V gene TRBV15; TRBD2 matches 10 bases. From germline, CDR1 is LNHNV and CDR2 YYDKDF (reference sequence). This CDR3 spans 13 amino acids. V was pared by 8 bases and J by 7 bases, with 8 bases of the junction left unmatched. CDR3 sequence (DNA): TGTGCCACCGGTAGCCTAGCGGGAGAGGAGCAGTACTTC. Protein: CATGSLAGEEQYF.

About this clonotype: A read error may explain this, as a much larger clone is one base away. V usage is TRBV11-3 and J usage is TRBJ2-5; 8 positions agree with TRBD2. Looked up from germline, CDR1 is SGHNT and CDR2 is YENEEA. CDR3 length: 13 amino acids. For the CDR3, the DNA is TGTGCCAGCGGAAGGAGCGGGAGTGAGACCCAGTGCTTC. Translated, it gives CASGRSGSETQCF.

This clonotype was counted ten times or more. The chain couples TRBV24-1 to TRBJ2-3, with D possibly TRBD1 on 6 matching bases. CDR1 is KGHDR, CDR2 SFDVKD, per germline. Trimming removed 6 bases at V and 4 bases at J, with 19 bases between. CDR3 length equals 16 residues. The CDR3 bases are TGTGCCACCAGTAAGGCAACAGGGAAGAGCGCAGATACGCAGTATTTT. Translated, it gives CATSKATGKSADTQYF.

There are many counts of this clonotype. This chain joins TRBV5-1 and TRBJ2-3, with 14 bases fitting TRBD2. With 5 bases clipped from V and 4 bases from J, the junction kept 3 bases outside the gene matches. CDR3 length: 15 amino acids. Germline lookup yields CDR1 SGHRS and CDR2 YFSETQ. CDR3 sequence: CASSSGLAGADTQYF. In DNA, the CDR3 is TGCGCCAGCAGTTCGGGACTAGCGGGAGCAGATACGCAGTATTTT.

This clonotype was recorded at least ten times. The rearrangement links TRBV20-1 to TRBJ2-2; the D is unclear. Trimming shortened V by 7 bases and J by 0 bases, and 9 bases separated the two germline ends. This CDR3 is 13 amino acids long. CDR1 is DFQATT and CDR2 is SNEGSKA in the germline V gene (reference sequence). The CDR3 loop reads CSVRDSNTGELFF. For the CDR3, the DNA is TGCAGTGTTAGGGATTCGAACACCGGGGAGCTGTTTTTT.

This clonotype has a count of ten or more. The chain employs TRBV29-1 and TRBJ2-7; TRBD2 agrees at 16 bases. There are 15 residues in the CDR3. V shed 2 bases and J 8 bases; nucleotides not matched to a gene: 6. Looked up from germline, CDR1 is SQVTM and CDR2 is ANQGSEA. The DNA of the CDR3 is TGCAGCGTTGAACCCCCGGGACTAGCGGGAGGGAAGCAGTACTTC. It specifies CSVEPPGLAGGKQYF.

In its sample, this clonotype was seen many times. One end of the junction varies from germline; a read error may be responsible. CDR3 amino acids: CAGRRRTSGGGADTQYF. Here the CDR3 DNA reads TGTGCCGGCAGACGCCGAACTAGCGGCGGAGGCGCAGATACGCAGTATTTT. V usage is TRBV6-1 and J usage is TRBJ2-3; 8 bases agree with TRBD2. The CDR3 is 17 amino acids. Per germline, CDR1 MNHNS and CDR2 SASEGT.

V usage is TRBV6-8 and J usage is TRBJ2-1; the D gene is possibly TRBD1 (5 bases). Per germline, CDR1 MNHGY and CDR2 SAAAGT. Trimming cost V 6 bases and J 2 bases, with 11 bases left between them. The CDR3 length is 14 residues. CDR3 residues: CASRSDTTYNEQFF. In nucleotides, the CDR3 is TGTGCCAGCAGATCGGACACAACCTACAATGAGCAGTTCTTC.

This clonotype has only one observation. The gene calls are TRBV20-1 and TRBJ2-1; 7 nucleotides agree with TRBD2. CDR3 length: 14 amino acids. Germline trimming cut 8 bases from V and 12 bases from J; bases unmatched to any gene: 19. Germline CDR1 DFQATT, CDR2 SNEGSKA (reference sequence). Here the CDR3 DNA reads TGCAGTTCCCGAATTGGTGGGAGGGAGAAGGGGCAGTTCTTC. Translation gives CSSRIGGREKGQFF.

This clonotype was seen repeatedly, ten times or more. The chain is built from TRBV19 and TRBJ2-7; the D gene is possibly TRBD2 (5 bases). Per the germline V gene, CDR1 is LNHDA and CDR2 is SQIVND (reference sequence). The CDR3 covers 14 residues. V lost 5 bases and J lost 2, with 13 bases in between. CDR3 nucleotide sequence: TGTGCCAGTAGTTCCCCGGGATCCGCCTACGAGCAGTACTTC. Protein product: CASSSPGSAYEQYF.

This clonotype was detected a few times. Only one base separates this from a far larger clonotype, so it likely reflects a read error. V usage is TRBV6-2 or TRBV6-3 and J usage is TRBJ2-7; D not resolved. CDR3 length: 12 residues. V gave up 6 bases and J gave up 5 bases, with 11 bases separating them. Germline CDR1 reads MNHEY; CDR2 reads SVGEGT. The CDR3 here is CASRSHGHEQYF. DNA for the CDR3: TGTGCCAGCAGGTCCCATGGCCACGAGCAGTACTTC.

CDR3 nucleotide sequence: TGTGCCAGCAGCTTAGTGGCCGTAACAGATACGCAGTATTTT. It yields the protein CASSLVAVTDTQYF. V is TRBV7-2 and J is TRBJ2-3; D is unresolved. V lost 1 base and J 3 bases, leaving 8 bases between the germline ends. Germline CDR1 is SGHTA and CDR2 is FQGNSA. The CDR3 consists of 14 residues.

The chain has TRBV6-2 or TRBV6-3 and TRBJ2-1; D is unclear. The CDR3 runs to 15 residues. CDR1 and CDR2 (germline): MNHEY, SVGEGT. V lost 6 bases and J 7 bases, leaving 19 bases between the germline ends. The CDR3 sequence is CASRPLLAGVNEQFF. The CDR3 DNA reads as TGTGCCAGCAGACCACTATTAGCCGGTGTAAATGAGCAGTTCTTC.

This clonotype was counted many times. The chain is built from TRBV19 and TRBJ1-5, with a tentative D call TRBD1 (6 bases). V lost 6 bases and J lost 7, with 19 bases in between. CDR1 and CDR2 (germline): LNHDA, SQIVND (reference sequence). This CDR3 has 15 amino acids. The CDR3 sequence is CASSALDRINQPQHF. The CDR3 nucleotides are TGTGCCAGTAGCGCGCTGGACAGAATAAACCAGCCCCAGCATTTT.

In its sample, this clonotype was seen many times. For the CDR3, the DNA is TGTGCCTGGGGGGTGGGCCTGTATAGCGTAAGCACAGATACGCAGTATTTT. Protein: CAWGVGLYSVSTDTQYF. V is TRBV30 and J is TRBJ2-3, with D maybe TRBD2 (5 bases). V shed 5 bases and J shed 0 bases, with 21 bases lying between them. This CDR3 contains 17 residues. The germline V gene has CDR1 GTSNPN and CDR2 SVGIG (reference sequence).

In its sample, this clonotype was seen many times. The chain links TRBV20-1 to TRBJ1-2; D gene unclear. The CDR3 length is 17 residues. V was shortened by 2 bases and J by 4 bases, with 23 bases between the two germline ends. In germline, CDR1 is DFQATT, CDR2 SNEGSKA (reference sequence). The CDR3 DNA is TGCAGTGCTAGAAACCCATATGAAAAACGAAGGCTCTATGGCTACACCTTC. It yields the protein CSARNPYEKRRLYGYTF.

The sample holds many counts of this clonotype. Relative to the germline gene, one junction end is altered; a read error may explain this. This chain uses TRBV4-2 with TRBJ1-2; D remains ambiguous. Germline values: CDR1 LGHNA, CDR2 YNFKEQ. The CDR3 is 14 residues long. Here the CDR3 reads CASSPEWTNYGYTF. The CDR3, as DNA: TGTGCCAGCAGCCCAGAGTGGACTAATTATGGCTACACCTTC.

As regards this clonotype: This likely reflects a read error, since a far larger clone is one base away. The rearrangement uses TRBV6-9 and TRBJ2-2, with D hard to call. The CDR3 covers 14 residues. The V and J ends lost 7 bases and 6 bases respectively, with 15 bases between them. CDR1 is MNHGY and CDR2 is SVAAGI in the germline V gene. CDR3 amino acids: CASIYYVRAGELFF. The CDR3 bases are TGTGCCAGCATTTACTACGTTCGGGCCGGGGAGCTGTTTTTT.

The rearrangement joins TRBV27 to TRBJ1-2; D possibly corresponds to TRBD1 (5 bases). This CDR3 has 13 residues. Trimming took off 3 bases at V and 8 bases at J, with 13 bases between the two ends. The V gene's germline CDR1 is MNHEY and CDR2 SMNVEV (reference sequence). This CDR3 reads CASSFKGSPGYTF. The DNA of the CDR3 is TGTGCCAGCAGTTTTAAGGGGAGCCCCGGCTACACCTTC.

In this sample, this clonotype turned up many times. The rearrangement links TRBV14 to TRBJ2-3, with D possibly being TRBD2 (6 bases). Trimming removed 4 bases at V and 4 bases at J, with 15 bases between. Germline V gene data show CDR1 as SGHDN and CDR2 as FVKESK. The CDR3 is 15 residues long. CDR3 region: CASSPPPGEADTQYF. The CDR3 DNA is TGTGCCAGCAGCCCACCCCCGGGAGAGGCAGATACGCAGTATTTT.